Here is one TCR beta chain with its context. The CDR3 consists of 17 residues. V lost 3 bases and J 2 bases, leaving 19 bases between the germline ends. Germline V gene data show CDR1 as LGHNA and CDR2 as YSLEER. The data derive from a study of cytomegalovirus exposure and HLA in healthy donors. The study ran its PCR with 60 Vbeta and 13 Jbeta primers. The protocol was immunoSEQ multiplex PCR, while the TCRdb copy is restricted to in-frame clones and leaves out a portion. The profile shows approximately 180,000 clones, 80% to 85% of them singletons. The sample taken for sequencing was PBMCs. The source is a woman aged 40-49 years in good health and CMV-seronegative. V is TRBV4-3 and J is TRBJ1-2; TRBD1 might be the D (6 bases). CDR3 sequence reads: CASSQGGDLTGNYGYTF. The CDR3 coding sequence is TGCGCCAGCAGCCAGGGGGGGGATTTGACAGGAAACTATGGCTACACCTTC.